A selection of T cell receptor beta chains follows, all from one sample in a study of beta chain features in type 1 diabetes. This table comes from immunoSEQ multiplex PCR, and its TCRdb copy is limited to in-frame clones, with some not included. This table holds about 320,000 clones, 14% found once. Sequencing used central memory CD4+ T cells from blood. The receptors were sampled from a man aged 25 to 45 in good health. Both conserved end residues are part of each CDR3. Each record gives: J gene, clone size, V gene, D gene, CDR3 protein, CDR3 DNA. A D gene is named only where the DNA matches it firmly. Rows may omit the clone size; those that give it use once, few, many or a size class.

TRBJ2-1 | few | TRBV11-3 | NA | CASSLEGGGSQFF | TGTGCCAGCAGCTTAGAGGGGGGCGGAAGCCAGTTCTTC
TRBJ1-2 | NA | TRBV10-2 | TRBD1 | CASSETTGGGYGYTF | TGCGCCAGCAGTGAGACAACAGGGGGCGGCTATGGCTACACCTTC
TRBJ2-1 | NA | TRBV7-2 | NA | CASSLMGYNEQFF | TGTGCCAGCAGCTTAATGGGCTACAATGAGCAGTTCTTC
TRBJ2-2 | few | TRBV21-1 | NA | CASSPYGGARTGELFF | TGTGCCAGCAGCCCCTATGGCGGAGCGAGGACCGGGGAGCTGTTTTTT
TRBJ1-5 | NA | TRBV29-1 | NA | CNVGQSNNQPQHF | TGCAACGTTGGACAGTCGAACAATCAGCCCCAGCATTTT
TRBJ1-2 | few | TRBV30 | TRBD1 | CAYGQGYYGYTF | TGTGCCTACGGACAGGGCTACTATGGCTACACCTTC
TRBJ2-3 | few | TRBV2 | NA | CASEVTARVVQYF | TGTGCCAGCGAGGTTACCGCAAGAGTGGTTCAGTATTTT
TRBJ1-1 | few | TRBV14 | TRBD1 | CASSQGSGTGSSKAFF | TGTGCCAGCAGCCAAGGGTCCGGGACAGGGTCGAGTAAAGCTTTCTTT
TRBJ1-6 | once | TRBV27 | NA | CASSLRGYNSPLHF | TGTGCCAGCAGTTTAAGAGGCTATAATTCACCCCTCCACTTT
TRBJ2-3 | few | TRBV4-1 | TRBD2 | CASSPTSAGGNTDTQYF | TGCGCCAGCAGTCCTACCTCTGCGGGGGGCAACACAGATACGCAGTATTTT
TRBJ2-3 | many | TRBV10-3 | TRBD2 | CATGLAGTDTQYF | TGTGCCACTGGACTAGCGGGCACAGATACGCAGTATTTT
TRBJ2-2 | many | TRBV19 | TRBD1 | CASRTGQGAGELFF | TGTGCCAGTAGAACGGGACAGGGAGCCGGGGAGCTGTTTTTT
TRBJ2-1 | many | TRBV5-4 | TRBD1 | CASSSGTGRNEQFF | TGTGCCAGCAGCTCCGGGACAGGGCGGAATGAGCAGTTCTTC
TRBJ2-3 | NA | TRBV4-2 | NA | CASSRMARLGDTQYF | TGTGCCAGCAGTCGTATGGCACGACTCGGGGATACGCAGTATTTT
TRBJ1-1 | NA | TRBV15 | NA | CATSSVDSMNTEAFF | TGTGCCACCAGCAGCGTAGACAGTATGAACACTGAAGCTTTCTTT
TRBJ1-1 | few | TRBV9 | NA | CASSALSRDTEAFF | TGTGCCAGCAGCGCCCTATCCCGGGACACTGAAGCTTTCTTT
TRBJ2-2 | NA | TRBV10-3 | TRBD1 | CASKGAHDTGELFF | TGTGCCTCAAAGGGGGCACATGACACCGGGGAGCTGTTTTTT
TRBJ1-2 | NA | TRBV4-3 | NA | CASSQNFNYGYTF | TGCGCCAGCAGCCAAAATTTCAACTATGGCTACACCTTC
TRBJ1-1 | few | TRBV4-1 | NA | CASSQPRNTEAFF | TGCGCCAGCAGCCAGCCCAGAAACACTGAAGCTTTCTTT
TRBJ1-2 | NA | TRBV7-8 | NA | CASSIREGGSYGYTF | TGTGCCAGCAGCATCCGAGAAGGGGGATCCTATGGCTACACCTTC
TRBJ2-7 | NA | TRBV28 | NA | CASSGWQLSYEQYF | TGTGCCAGCAGTGGTTGGCAGCTCTCCTACGAGCAGTACTTC
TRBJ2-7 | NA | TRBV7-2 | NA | CASSSERGWAYEQYF | TGTGCCAGCAGCTCCGAGCGTGGGTGGGCCTACGAGCAGTACTTC
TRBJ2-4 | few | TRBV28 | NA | CASSLAKNIQYF | TGTGCCAGTTCTCTAGCCAAAAACATTCAGTACTTC
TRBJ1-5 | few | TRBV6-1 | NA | CASTQGGNQPQHF | TGTGCCTCAACACAGGGCGGCAATCAGCCCCAGCATTTT
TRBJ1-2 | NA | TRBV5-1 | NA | CASSLGQTYGYTF | TGCGCCAGCAGCTTGGGTCAGACCTATGGCTACACCTTC
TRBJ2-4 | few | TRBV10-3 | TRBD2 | CASRIGLAGVNIQYF | TGTGCCAGCAGGATCGGACTAGCGGGGGTAAACATTCAGTACTTC
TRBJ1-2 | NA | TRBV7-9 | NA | CASSLAGVWDYGYTF | TGTGCCAGCAGCTTAGCAGGGGTGTGGGACTATGGCTACACCTTC
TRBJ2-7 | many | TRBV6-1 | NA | CASSEGVGGEQYF | TGTGCCAGCAGTGAAGGTGTTGGGGGAGAGCAGTACTTC
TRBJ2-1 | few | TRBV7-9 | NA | CASSFNYNEQFF | TGTGCCAGCAGCTTCAATTACAATGAGCAGTTCTTC
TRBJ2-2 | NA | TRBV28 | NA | CASSLIRANTGELFF | TGTGCCAGCAGTTTAATCAGGGCAAACACCGGGGAGCTGTTTTTT
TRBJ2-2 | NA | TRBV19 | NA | CASMARSVWDTGELFF | TGTGCCAGTATGGCGAGGTCGGTTTGGGACACCGGGGAGCTGTTTTTT
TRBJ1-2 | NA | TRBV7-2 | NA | CASSLAAGQSYGYTF | TGTGCCAGCAGCTTAGCCGCGGGGCAGAGCTATGGCTACACCTTC
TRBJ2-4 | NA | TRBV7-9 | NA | CASSLASAKNIQYF | TGTGCCAGCAGCTTAGCATCAGCCAAAAACATTCAGTACTTC
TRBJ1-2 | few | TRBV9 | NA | CASSVDGDYGYTF | TGTGCCAGCAGCGTAGATGGTGACTATGGCTACACCTTC
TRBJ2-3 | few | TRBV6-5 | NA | CAIGPTGFSRDTQYF | TGTGCCATCGGGCCGACCGGCTTTAGTAGAGATACGCAGTATTTT
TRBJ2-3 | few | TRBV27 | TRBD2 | CASSPPWRGGRGEDTQYF | TGTGCCAGCAGTCCCCCATGGCGGGGGGGCCGGGGTGAAGATACGCAGTATTTT
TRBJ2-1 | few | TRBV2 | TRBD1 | CASSLDRGEQFF | TGTGCCAGCAGTCTGGACAGGGGCGAGCAGTTCTTC
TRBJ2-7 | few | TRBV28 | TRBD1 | CASAPGGSLYEQYF | TGTGCCAGCGCTCCAGGGGGTTCCCTCTACGAGCAGTACTTC
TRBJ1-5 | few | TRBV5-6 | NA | CASSKKGVTQHF | TGTGCCAGCAGCAAAAAAGGGGTCACCCAGCATTTT
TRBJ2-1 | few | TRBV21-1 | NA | CASSNAGANNEQFF | TGTGCCAGCAGCAATGCCGGGGCAAACAATGAGCAGTTCTTC
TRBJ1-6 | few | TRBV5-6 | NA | CASSLWTDSPLHF | TGTGCCAGCAGCTTGTGGACTGATTCACCCCTCCACTTT
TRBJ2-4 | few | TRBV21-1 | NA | CASSKGDCERPAAPKNIQYF | TGTGCCAGCAGTAAAGGGGATTGTGAGAGGCCGGCGGCCCCCAAAAACATTCAGTACTTC
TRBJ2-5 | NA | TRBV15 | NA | CATSNPGEGETQYF | TGTGCCACCAGCAACCCGGGAGAGGGGGAGACCCAGTACTTC
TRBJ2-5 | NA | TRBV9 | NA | CASSVGAVDETQYF | TGTGCCAGCAGCGTAGGGGCAGTTGACGAGACCCAGTACTTC
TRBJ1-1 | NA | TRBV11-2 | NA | CASSLDSSSNTEAFF | TGTGCCAGCAGCTTAGACAGCAGCTCGAACACTGAAGCTTTCTTT
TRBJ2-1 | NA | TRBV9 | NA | CASSYRDWNNEQFF | TGTGCCAGCAGCTACCGGGACTGGAACAATGAGCAGTTCTTC
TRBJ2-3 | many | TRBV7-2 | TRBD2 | CASSTRGADTQYF | TGTGCCAGCAGCACCCGGGGGGCAGATACGCAGTATTTT
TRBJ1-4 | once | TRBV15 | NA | CATSRDGVTNEKLFF | TGTGCCACCAGCAGAGACGGGGTGACTAATGAAAAACTGTTTTTT
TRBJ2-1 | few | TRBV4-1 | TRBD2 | CASSQGGGSYNEQFF | TGCGCCAGCAGCCAAGGGGGGGGGAGCTACAATGAGCAGTTCTTC